The 2 T cell receptor beta chains below come from one sample, sequenced in a study of T-cell reconstitution after alpha-beta-depleted transplantation in children. A TCRbeta library incorporating unique molecular identifiers was prepared. Using its own MiXCR run on the PCR reads, TCRdb lists one record per CDR3 protein. Of some 550,000 distinct CDR3 sequences detected, around 19% appear once; the ten largest clones hold more than 2.5%. Sequenced here: PBMCs from the stem cell graft donor, sampled from the stem cell graft. These receptors came from a human donor who donated a stem cell graft to a child with acute lymphoblastic leukemia.

The table lists this clonotype with a few counts. The chain couples TRBV27 to TRBJ2-3; 9 bases fit TRBD1. The CDR3 runs 18 residues. CDR1 is MNHEY and CDR2 is SMNVEV in the germline V gene (reference sequence). Losses at the gene ends were 5 bases for V and 0 bases for J; bases not matched to a gene: 12. The CDR3 protein is CASSHRDRERGSTDTQYF. In nucleotides, the CDR3 is TGTGCCAGCAGTCACCGGGACAGGGAGAGGGGGAGCACAGATACGCAGTATTTT.

CDR3 protein: CASSLGDRGRELFF. Written as DNA, the CDR3 is TGTGCCAGCAGCTTGGGAGACAGGGGGCGAGAGCTGTTTTTT. This chain uses TRBV5-5 with TRBJ2-2; 10 bases fit TRBD1. This CDR3 is built from 14 residues. The junction had 4 bases not matched to a gene; V was cut back by 0 bases and J by 11 bases. In germline, CDR1 is SGHKS, CDR2 YYEKEE (reference sequence). The full variable domain, its missing parts supplied by reference TRBV5-5 and TRBJ2-2, is DAGVTQSPTHLIKTRGQQVTLRCSPISGHKSVSWYQQVLGQGPQFIFQYYEKEERGRGNFPDRFSARQFPNYSSELNVNALLLGDSALYLCASSLGDRGRELFFGEGSRLTVL.